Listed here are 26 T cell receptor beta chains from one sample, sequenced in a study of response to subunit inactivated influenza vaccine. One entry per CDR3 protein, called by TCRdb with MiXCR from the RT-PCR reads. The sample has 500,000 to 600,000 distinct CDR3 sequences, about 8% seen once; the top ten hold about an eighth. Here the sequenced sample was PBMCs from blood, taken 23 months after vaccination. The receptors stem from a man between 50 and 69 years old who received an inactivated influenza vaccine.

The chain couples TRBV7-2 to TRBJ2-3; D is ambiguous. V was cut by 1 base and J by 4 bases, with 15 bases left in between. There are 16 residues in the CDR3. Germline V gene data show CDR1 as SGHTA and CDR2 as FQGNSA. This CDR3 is CASSLVQSSVPDTQYF. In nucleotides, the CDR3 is TGTGCCAGCAGCTTAGTTCAGAGCTCCGTCCCAGATACGCAGTATTTT. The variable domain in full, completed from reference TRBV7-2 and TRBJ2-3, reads GAGVSQSPSNKVTEKGKDVELRCDPISGHTALYWYRQSLGQGLEFLIYFQGNSAPDKSGLPSDRFSAERTGGSVSTLTIQRTQQEDSAVYLCASSLVQSSVPDTQYFGPGTRLTVL.

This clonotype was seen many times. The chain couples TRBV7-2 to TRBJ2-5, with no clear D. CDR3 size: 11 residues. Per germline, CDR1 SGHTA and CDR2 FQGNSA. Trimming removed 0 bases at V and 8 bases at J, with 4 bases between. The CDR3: CASSLAVTQYF. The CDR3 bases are TGTGCCAGCAGCTTAGCGGTAACCCAGTACTTC.

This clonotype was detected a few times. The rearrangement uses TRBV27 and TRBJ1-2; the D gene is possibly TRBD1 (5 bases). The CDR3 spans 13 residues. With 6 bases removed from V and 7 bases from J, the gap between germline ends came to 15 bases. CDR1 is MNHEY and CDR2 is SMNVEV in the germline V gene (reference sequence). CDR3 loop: CASRDTPVGGYTF. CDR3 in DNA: TGTGCCAGCAGGGACACCCCAGTGGGTGGCTACACCTTC.

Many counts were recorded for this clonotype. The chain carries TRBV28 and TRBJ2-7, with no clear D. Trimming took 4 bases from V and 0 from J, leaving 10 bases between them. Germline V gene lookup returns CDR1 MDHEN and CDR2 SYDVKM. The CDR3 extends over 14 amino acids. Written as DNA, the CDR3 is TGTGCCAGCAGTTCACCGTCGAGCTCCTACGAGCAGTACTTC. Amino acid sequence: CASSSPSSSYEQYF. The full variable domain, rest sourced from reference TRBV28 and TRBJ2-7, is DVKVTQSSRYLVKRTGEKVFLECVQDMDHENMFWYRQDPGLGLRLIYFSYDVKMKEKGDIPEGYSVSREKKERFSLILESASTNQTSMYLCASSSPSSSYEQYFGPGTRLTVT.

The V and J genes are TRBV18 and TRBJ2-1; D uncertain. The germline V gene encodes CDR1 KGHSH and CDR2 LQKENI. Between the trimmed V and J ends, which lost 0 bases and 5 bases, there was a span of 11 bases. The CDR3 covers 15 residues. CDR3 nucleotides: TGTGCCAGCTCACCACCGAACAAAGGTAACAATGAGCAGTTCTTC. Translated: CASSPPNKGNNEQFF.

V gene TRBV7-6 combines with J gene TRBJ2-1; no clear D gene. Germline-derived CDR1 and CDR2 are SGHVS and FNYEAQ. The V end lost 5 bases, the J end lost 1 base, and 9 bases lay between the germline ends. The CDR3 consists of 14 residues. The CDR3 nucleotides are TGTGCCAGCAGCCAAGTCAGGTCCTACAATGAGCAGTTCTTC. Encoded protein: CASSQVRSYNEQFF.

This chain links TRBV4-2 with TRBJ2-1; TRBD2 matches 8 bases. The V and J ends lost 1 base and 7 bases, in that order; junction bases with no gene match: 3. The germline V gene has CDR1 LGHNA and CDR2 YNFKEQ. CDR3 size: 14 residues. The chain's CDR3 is CASSQVSGTNEQFF. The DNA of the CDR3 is TGTGCCAGCAGCCAAGTTAGCGGGACTAATGAGCAGTTCTTC.

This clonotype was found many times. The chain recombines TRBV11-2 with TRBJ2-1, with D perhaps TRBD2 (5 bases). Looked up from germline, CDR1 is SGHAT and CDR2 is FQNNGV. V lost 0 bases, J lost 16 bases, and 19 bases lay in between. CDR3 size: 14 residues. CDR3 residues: CASSLDRTPSKFFF. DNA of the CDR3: TGTGCCAGCAGCTTAGATCGGACTCCCTCGAAGTTTTTCTTC.

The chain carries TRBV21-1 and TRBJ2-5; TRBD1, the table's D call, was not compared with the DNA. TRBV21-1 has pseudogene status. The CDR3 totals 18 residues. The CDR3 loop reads CASSEKPPGTVIGGTQYF. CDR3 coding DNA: TGTGCCAGCAGCGAAAAACCACCCGGGACAGTTATAGGGGGGACCCAGTACTTC.

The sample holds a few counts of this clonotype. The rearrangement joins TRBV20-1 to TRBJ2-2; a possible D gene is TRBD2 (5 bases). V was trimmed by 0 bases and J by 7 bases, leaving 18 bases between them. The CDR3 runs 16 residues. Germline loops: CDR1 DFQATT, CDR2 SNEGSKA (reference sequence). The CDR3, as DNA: TGCAGTGCTAGAGATCTCCTTACGGGGAATAGCGGGGAGCTGTTTTTT. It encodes CSARDLLTGNSGELFF.

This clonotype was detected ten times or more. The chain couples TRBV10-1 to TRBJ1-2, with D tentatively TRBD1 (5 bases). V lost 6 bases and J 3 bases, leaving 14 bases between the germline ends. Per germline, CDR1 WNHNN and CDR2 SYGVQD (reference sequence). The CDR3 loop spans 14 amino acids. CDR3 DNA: TGCGCCAGCAGCGGGGGACGGTCTTACTATGGCTACACCTTC. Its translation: CASSGGRSYYGYTF.

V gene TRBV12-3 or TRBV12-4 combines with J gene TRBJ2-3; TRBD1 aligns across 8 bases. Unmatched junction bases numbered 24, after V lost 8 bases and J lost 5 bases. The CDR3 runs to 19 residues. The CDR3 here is CASCRRHSLRGLAVDTQYF. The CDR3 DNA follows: TGTGCCAGCTGTCGGCGACACTCACTCAGGGGGCTGGCGGTAGATACGCAGTATTTT.

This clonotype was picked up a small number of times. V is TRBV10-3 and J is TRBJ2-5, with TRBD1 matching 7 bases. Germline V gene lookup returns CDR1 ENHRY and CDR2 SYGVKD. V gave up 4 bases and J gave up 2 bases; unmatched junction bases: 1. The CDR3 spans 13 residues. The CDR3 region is CAISAGQQETQYF. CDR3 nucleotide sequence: TGTGCCATCAGTGCGGGACAGCAAGAGACCCAGTACTTC.

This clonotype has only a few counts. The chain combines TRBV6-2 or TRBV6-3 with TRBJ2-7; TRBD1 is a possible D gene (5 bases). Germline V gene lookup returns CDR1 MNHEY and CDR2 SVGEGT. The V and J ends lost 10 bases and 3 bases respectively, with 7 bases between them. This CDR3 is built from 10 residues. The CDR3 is CATGFYEQYF. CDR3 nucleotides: TGTGCCACAGGGTTCTACGAGCAGTACTTC.

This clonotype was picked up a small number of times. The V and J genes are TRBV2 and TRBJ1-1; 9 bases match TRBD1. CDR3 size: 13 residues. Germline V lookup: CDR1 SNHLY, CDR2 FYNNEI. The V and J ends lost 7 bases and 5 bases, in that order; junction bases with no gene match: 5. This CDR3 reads CASTSQGATEAFF. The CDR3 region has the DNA TGTGCCAGCACGTCACAGGGGGCGACTGAAGCTTTCTTT.

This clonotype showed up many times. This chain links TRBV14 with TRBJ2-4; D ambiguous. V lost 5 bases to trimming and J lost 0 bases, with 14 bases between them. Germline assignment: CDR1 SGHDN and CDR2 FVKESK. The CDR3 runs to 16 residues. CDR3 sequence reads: CASSKGPSPAKNIQYF. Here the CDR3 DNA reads TGTGCCAGCAGCAAAGGACCCTCCCCAGCCAAAAACATTCAGTACTTC.

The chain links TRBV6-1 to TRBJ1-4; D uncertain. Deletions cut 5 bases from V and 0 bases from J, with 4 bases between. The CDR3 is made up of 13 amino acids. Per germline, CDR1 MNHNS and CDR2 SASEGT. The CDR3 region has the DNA TGTGCCAGCAGTCGCACAACTAATGAAAAACTGTTTTTT. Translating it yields CASSRTTNEKLFF.

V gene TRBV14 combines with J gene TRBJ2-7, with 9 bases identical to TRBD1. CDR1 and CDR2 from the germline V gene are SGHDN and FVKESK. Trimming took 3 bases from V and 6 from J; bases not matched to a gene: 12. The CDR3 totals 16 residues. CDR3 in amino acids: CASSHLPGTGPFEQYF. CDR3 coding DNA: TGTGCCAGCAGCCATCTTCCCGGGACAGGGCCTTTCGAGCAGTACTTC.

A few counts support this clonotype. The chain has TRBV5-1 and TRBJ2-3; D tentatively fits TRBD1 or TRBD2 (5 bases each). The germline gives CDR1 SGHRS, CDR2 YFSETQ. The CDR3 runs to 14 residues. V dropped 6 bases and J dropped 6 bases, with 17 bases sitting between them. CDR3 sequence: CASTYYRGRDTQYF. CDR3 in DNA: TGCGCCAGCACATACTACCGGGGCCGCGATACGCAGTATTTT. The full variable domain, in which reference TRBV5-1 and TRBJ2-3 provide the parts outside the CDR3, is KAGVTQTPRYLIKTRGQQVTLSCSPISGHRSVSWYQQTPGQGLQFLFEYFSETQRNKGNFPGRFSGRQFSNSRSEMNVSTLELGDSALYLCASTYYRGRDTQYFGPGTRLTVL.

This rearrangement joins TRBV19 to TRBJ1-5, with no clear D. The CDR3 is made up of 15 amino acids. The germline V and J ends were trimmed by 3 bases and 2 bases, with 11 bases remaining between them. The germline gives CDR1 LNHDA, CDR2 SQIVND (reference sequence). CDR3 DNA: TGTGCCAGTAGTATGGGCAGGAGGGGCAATCAGCCCCAGCATTTT. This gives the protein CASSMGRRGNQPQHF.

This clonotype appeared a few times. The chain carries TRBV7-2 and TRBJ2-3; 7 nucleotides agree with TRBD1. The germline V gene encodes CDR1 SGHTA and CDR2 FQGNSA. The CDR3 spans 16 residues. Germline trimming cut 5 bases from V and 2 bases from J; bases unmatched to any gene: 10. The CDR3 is CASSPPGQGVTDTQYF. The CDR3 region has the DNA TGTGCCAGCAGCCCCCCGGGGCAGGGGGTCACAGATACGCAGTATTTT.

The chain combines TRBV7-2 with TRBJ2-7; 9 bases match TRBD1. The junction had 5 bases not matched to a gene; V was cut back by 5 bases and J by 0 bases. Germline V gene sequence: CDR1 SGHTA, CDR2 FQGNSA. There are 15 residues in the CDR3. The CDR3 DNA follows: TGTGCCAGCAGCCTACAGGGGGCGAGCTCCTACGAGCAGTACTTC. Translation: CASSLQGASSYEQYF.

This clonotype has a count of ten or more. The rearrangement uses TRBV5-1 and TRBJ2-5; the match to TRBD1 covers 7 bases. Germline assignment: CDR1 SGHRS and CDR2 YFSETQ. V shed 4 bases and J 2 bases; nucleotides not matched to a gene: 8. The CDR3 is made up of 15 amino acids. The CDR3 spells CASSTGTDVQETQYF. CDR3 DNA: TGCGCCAGCAGCACCGGGACAGACGTACAAGAGACCCAGTACTTC. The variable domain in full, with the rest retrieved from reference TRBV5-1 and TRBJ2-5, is KAGVTQTPRYLIKTRGQQVTLSCSPISGHRSVSWYQQTPGQGLQFLFEYFSETQRNKGNFPGRFSGRQFSNSRSEMNVSTLELGDSALYLCASSTGTDVQETQYFGPGTRLLVL.

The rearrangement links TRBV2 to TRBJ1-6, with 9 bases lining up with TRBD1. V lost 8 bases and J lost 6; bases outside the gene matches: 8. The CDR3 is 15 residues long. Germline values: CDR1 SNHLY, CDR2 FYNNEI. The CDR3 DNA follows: TGTGCCAGCGGATATGGGGGACAGGGTAATTCACCCCTCCACTTT. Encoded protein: CASGYGGQGNSPLHF.

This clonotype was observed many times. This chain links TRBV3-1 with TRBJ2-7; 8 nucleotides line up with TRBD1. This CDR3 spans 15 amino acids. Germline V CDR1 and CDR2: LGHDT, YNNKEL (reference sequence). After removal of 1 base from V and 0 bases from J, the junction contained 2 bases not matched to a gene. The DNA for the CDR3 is TGTGCCAGCAGCCAAGGGGACAGGTACTCCTACGAGCAGTACTTC. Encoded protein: CASSQGDRYSYEQYF.

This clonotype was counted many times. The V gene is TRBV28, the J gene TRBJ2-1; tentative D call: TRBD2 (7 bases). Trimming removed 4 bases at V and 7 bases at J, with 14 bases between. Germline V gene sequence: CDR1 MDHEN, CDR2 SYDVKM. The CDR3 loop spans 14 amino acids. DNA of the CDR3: TGTGCCAGCAGTTCTGGGAGGGGGAGGAATGAGCAGTTCTTC. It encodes CASSSGRGRNEQFF.